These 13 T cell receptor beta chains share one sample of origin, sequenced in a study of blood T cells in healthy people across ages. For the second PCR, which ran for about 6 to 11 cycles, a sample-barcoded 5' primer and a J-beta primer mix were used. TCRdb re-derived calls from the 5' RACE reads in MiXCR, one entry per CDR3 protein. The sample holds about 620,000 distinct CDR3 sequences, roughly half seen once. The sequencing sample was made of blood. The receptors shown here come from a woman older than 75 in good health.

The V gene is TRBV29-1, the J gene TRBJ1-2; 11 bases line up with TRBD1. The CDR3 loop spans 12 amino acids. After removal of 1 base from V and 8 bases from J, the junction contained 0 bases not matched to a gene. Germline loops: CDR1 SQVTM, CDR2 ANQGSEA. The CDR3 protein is CSVEGTGGGYTF. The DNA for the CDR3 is TGCAGCGTTGAAGGGACAGGGGGCGGCTACACCTTC.

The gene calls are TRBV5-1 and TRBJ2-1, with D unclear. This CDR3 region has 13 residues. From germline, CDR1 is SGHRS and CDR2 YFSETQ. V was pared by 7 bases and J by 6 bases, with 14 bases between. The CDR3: CASRNAASNEQFF. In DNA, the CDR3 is TGCGCCAGCCGTAATGCGGCCTCCAATGAGCAGTTCTTC.

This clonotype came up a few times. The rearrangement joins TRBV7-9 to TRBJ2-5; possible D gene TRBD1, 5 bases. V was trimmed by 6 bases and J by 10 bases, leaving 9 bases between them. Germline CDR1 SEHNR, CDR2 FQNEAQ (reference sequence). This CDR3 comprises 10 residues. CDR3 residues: CASRDRIQYF. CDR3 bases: TGTGCCAGCAGAGACAGAATCCAGTACTTC.

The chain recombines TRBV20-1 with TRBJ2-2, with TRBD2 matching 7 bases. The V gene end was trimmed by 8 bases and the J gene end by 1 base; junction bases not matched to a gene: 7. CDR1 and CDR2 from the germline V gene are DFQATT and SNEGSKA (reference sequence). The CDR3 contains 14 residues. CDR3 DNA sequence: TGCAGTACACCGTTAGCGGGGAACACCGGGGAGCTGTTTTTT. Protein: CSTPLAGNTGELFF.

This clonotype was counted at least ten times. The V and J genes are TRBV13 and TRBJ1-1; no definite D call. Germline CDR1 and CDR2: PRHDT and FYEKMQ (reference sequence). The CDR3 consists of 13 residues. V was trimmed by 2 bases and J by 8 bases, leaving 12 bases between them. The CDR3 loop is CASSLINSPEAFF. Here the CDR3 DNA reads TGTGCCAGCAGCTTAATTAACTCACCCGAAGCTTTCTTT. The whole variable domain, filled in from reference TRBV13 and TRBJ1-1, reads AAGVIQSPRHLIKEKRETATLKCYPIPRHDTVYWYQQGPGQDPQFLISFYEKMQSDKGSIPDRFSAQQFSDYHSELNMSSLELGDSALYFCASSLINSPEAFFGQGTRLTVV.

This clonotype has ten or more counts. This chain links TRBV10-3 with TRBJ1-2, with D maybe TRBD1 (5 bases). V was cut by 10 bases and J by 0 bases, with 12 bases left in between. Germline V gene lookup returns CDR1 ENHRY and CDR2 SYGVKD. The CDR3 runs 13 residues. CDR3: CATSAGTNYGYTF. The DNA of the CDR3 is TGTGCCACCTCCGCAGGGACTAACTATGGCTACACCTTC.

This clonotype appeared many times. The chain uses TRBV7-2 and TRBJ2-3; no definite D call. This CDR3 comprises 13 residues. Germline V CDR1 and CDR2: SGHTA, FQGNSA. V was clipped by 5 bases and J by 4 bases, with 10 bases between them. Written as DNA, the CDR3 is TGTGCCAGCAGCGTTGTAAGGTCAGATACGCAGTATTTT. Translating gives CASSVVRSDTQYF. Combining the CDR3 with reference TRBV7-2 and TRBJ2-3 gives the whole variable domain GAGVSQSPSNKVTEKGKDVELRCDPISGHTALYWYRQSLGQGLEFLIYFQGNSAPDKSGLPSDRFSAERTGGSVSTLTIQRTQQEDSAVYLCASSVVRSDTQYFGPGTRLTVL.

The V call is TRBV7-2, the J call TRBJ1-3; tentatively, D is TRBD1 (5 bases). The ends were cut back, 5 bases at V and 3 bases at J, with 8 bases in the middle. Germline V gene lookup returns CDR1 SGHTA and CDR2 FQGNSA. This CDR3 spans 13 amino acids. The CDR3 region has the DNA TGTGCCAGCAGCGTGGGGCGTGGAAACACCATATATTTT. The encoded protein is CASSVGRGNTIYF. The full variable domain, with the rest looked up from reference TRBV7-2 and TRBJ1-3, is GAGVSQSPSNKVTEKGKDVELRCDPISGHTALYWYRQSLGQGLEFLIYFQGNSAPDKSGLPSDRFSAERTGGSVSTLTIQRTQQEDSAVYLCASSVGRGNTIYFGEGSWLTVV.

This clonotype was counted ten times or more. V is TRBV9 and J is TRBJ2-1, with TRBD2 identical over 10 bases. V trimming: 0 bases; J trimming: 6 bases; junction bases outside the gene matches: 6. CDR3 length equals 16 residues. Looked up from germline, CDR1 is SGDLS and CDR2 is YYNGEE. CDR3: CASSVVLAGGFNEQFF. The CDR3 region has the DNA TGTGCCAGCAGCGTAGTCTTAGCGGGGGGATTCAATGAGCAGTTCTTC.

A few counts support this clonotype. The CDR3 DNA sequence: TGTGCCAGCAGCCAAGCCGGCTCAATTTACGAGCAGTACTTC. Amino acid sequence: CASSQAGSIYEQYF. The rearrangement links TRBV3-1 to TRBJ2-7; the D is unclear. The CDR3 sequence is 14 residues long. CDR1 is LGHDT, CDR2 YNNKEL, per germline (reference sequence). Trimming cost V 1 base and J 4 bases, with 11 bases left between them.

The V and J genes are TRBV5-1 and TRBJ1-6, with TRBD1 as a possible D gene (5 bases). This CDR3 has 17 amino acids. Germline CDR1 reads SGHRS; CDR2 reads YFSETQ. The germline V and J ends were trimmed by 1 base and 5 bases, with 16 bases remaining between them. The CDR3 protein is CASSLFKTWGDNSPLHF. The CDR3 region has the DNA TGCGCCAGCAGCTTGTTCAAAACTTGGGGGGATAATTCACCCCTCCACTTT.

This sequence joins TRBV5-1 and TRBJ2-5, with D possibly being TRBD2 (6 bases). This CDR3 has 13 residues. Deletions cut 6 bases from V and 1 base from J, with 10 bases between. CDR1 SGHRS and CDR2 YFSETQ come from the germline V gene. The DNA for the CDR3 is TGCGCCAGCAACGCGGGGTCCCAAGAGACCCAGTACTTC. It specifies CASNAGSQETQYF.

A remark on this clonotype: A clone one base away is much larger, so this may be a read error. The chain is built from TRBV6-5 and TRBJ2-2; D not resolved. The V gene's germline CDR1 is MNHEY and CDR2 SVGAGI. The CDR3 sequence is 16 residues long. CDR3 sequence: CAGSSIRVPNTGELFF. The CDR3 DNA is TGTGCCGGCAGTTCAATCCGAGTCCCAAACACCGGGGAGCTGTTTTTT.